The 18 T cell receptor beta chains given below trace back to one sample, sequenced in a study of T cells in women clearing cervical HPV infection. Generated by immunoSEQ multiplex PCR, the TCRdb table keeps only in-frame clones and is missing some. In total, the table holds 15,000 to 20,000 clones. The sample taken for sequencing was blood buffy coat. These TCRs come from a woman aged 18 to 75 with a cervical HPV16 infection that either progressed to CIN3+ or cleared (not recorded which).

To note about this clone: The read gets to within 3 residues of the CDR3 end, and the germline J gene fills in the rest. The chain combines TRBV5-1 with TRBJ2-5; TRBD1 might be the D (7 bases). V was trimmed by 1 base and J by 3 bases, leaving 10 bases between them. Germline V gene sequence: CDR1 SGHRS, CDR2 YFSETQ. The CDR3 is 14 amino acids. CDR3 loop: CASSLQGGEETQYF. The sequenced part of the CDR3 DNA is TGCGCCAGCAGCTTGCAGGGGGGTGAAGAGACC.

About this clone itself: The read terminates 3 residues ahead of where the CDR3 ends, so the germline J gene completes it. V and J are TRBV7-6 and TRBJ1-2; TRBD1 agrees at 10 bases. Germline CDR1 SGHVS, CDR2 FNYEAQ. The CDR3 is 15 residues long. CDR3 sequence reads: CASSSPGQGSYDYTF. CDR3 bases read: TGTGCCAGCAGCTCGCCGGGACAGGGGTCCTACGAC. Using reference TRBV7-6 and TRBJ1-2 for the parts outside the CDR3, the full variable domain is GAGVSQSPRYKVTKRGQDVALRCDPISGHVSLYWYRQALGQGPEFLTYFNYEAQQDKSGLPNDRFSAERPEGSISTLTIQRTEQRDSAMYRCASSSPGQGSYDYTFGSGTRLTVV.

Comments on this clone: The read finishes 3 residues shy of the CDR3 end, and the germline J gene is used to complete it. V usage is TRBV2 and J usage is TRBJ2-7; 9 nucleotides match TRBD2. The CDR3 contains 13 residues. CDR1 is SNHLY, CDR2 FYNNEI, per germline. Trimming cost V 6 bases and J 4 bases; bases outside gene matches: 4. The covered CDR3 bases are TGTGCCAGCAGGGGGACTAGCTTGTACGAG. The encoded protein is CASRGTSLYE. The entire CDR3 is CASRGTSLYEQYF.

Worth noting for this clone: The DNA ends 3 residues before the CDR3 does, and the rest of the CDR3 is filled in from the germline J gene. The chain joins TRBV5-1 to TRBJ1-1; 8 nucleotides match TRBD1. Germline V gene sequence: CDR1 SGHRS, CDR2 YFSETQ. This CDR3 spans 16 amino acids. The CDR3 loop is CASSSQGQGRAEAAFF. The covered CDR3 bases are TGCGCCAGCAGCTCACAAGGACAGGGTCGGGCGGAGGCA. The full variable domain, its missing parts supplied by reference TRBV5-1 and TRBJ1-1, is KAGVTQTPRYLIKTRGQQVTLSCSPISGHRSVSWYQQTPGQGLQFLFEYFSETQRNKGNFPGRFSGRQFSNSRSEMNVSTLELGDSALYLCASSSQGQGRAEAAFFGQGTRLTVV.

Comment on this clone: Read data end 3 residues before the CDR3 end; the end is taken from the germline J gene. This chain uses TRBV5-1 with TRBJ2-3, with TRBD2 matching 8 bases. V lost 0 bases to trimming and J lost 3 bases; unmatched junction nucleotides: 6. The CDR3 has 16 residues. Germline-derived CDR1 and CDR2 are SGHRS and YFSETQ. The part of the CDR3 DNA that was read is TGCGCCAGCAGCTTGGGCCGCTTAGCGGGGACAGATACG. It yields the protein CASSLGRLAGTDT. The entire CDR3 reads CASSLGRLAGTDTQYF. Based on the CDR3 plus reference TRBV5-1 and TRBJ2-3, the full variable domain is KAGVTQTPRYLIKTRGQQVTLSCSPISGHRSVSWYQQTPGQGLQFLFEYFSETQRNKGNFPGRFSGRQFSNSRSEMNVSTLELGDSALYLCASSLGRLAGTDTQYFGPGTRLTVL.

In regard to this clone: The read falls 3 residues short of the CDR3 end, and the missing part is taken from the germline J gene. This sequence joins TRBV6-2 or TRBV6-3 and TRBJ1-5; possible D gene TRBD1, 5 bases. The CDR3 covers 16 residues. Trimming took 2 bases from V and 3 from J, leaving 14 bases between them. CDR1 and CDR2 from the germline V gene are MNHEY and SVGEGT. The DNA read from the CDR3 is TGTGCCAGCAGTTACGGTGGGGGGACCCACAATCAGCCC. Its translation: CASSYGGGTHNQP. The whole CDR3 sequence is CASSYGGGTHNQPQHF.

A word on this clone: The read terminates 3 residues before the CDR3 end, so the remaining end is supplied by the germline J gene. The genes are TRBV6-1 and TRBJ1-2; D gene unclear. The germline V gene encodes CDR1 MNHNS and CDR2 SASEGT. CDR3 length: 12 amino acids. The DNA read from the CDR3 is TGTGCCAGCAGGGAACGACATTCGGGC. Protein: CASRERHSG. The entire CDR3 is CASRERHSGYTF.

As concerns this clone: The read terminates 3 residues before the CDR3 end, so the remaining end is supplied by the germline J gene. The chain carries TRBV2 and TRBJ1-2; 9 bases are shared with TRBD1. The CDR3 spans 13 residues. CDR1 and CDR2 from the germline V gene are SNHLY and FYNNEI. CDR3 DNA, as far as it was read: TGTGCCAGCAGTGAACGATGGGACAGGGAC. Translated, it gives CASSERWDRD. The complete CDR3 protein is CASSERWDRDYTF.

As to this clone: Coverage ceases 3 residues before the CDR3 finishes, and the germline J gene fills in the end. The chain has TRBV28 and TRBJ1-2; TRBD1 might be the D (5 bases). Deletions cut 2 bases from V and 5 bases from J, with 9 bases between. Germline CDR1 is MDHEN and CDR2 is SYDVKM. The CDR3 sequence is 13 residues long. CDR3 in amino acids: CASSLQGMYGYTF. Incomplete CDR3 DNA: TGTGCCAGCAGTTTACAGGGCATGTATGGC.

Of note for this clone: Relative to the germline gene, one junction end is altered; a read error may explain this. The read is 3 residues too short to cover the CDR3 end, so that end is filled in from the germline J gene. Other DNA variants within this sample encode the same CDR3. The chain joins TRBV18 to TRBJ1-3, with D perhaps TRBD1 (6 bases). This CDR3 has 17 residues. Germline-derived CDR1 and CDR2 are KGHSH and LQKENI. The part of the CDR3 DNA that was read is TGTGCCAGCTCACCGGGCGTTGGACAGCTTGCCGGAAACACA. Amino acid sequence: CASSPGVGQLAGNT. The CDR3 in its entirety is CASSPGVGQLAGNTIYF.

Details on this clone: Coverage ceases 3 residues before the CDR3 finishes, and the germline J gene fills in the end. This chain connects TRBV20-1 to TRBJ2-1; 8 positions agree with TRBD2. Germline loops: CDR1 DFQATT, CDR2 SNEGSKA (reference sequence). V was pared by 2 bases and J by 0 bases, with 6 bases of the junction left unmatched. The CDR3 is made up of 16 amino acids. CDR3 DNA, as far as it was read: TGCAGTGCTAGACAAGGGCGGGGGGTCTCCTACAATGAG. It is translated as CSARQGRGVSYNE. The entire CDR3 is CSARQGRGVSYNEQFF.

Note on this clone: The CDR3 end lies 3 residues beyond the end of the read and is filled in from the germline J gene. This rearrangement joins TRBV5-1 to TRBJ1-1; 7 nucleotides align to TRBD1. V was pared by 5 bases and J by 6 bases, with 7 bases of the junction left unmatched. Germline V lookup: CDR1 SGHRS, CDR2 YFSETQ. CDR3 length: 13 residues. CDR3 region: CASRVQQGAEAFF. The covered CDR3 bases are TGCGCCAGCAGGGTTCAGCAGGGGGCTGAA.

About this clone itself: The missing CDR3 end, 3 residues past where the read stops, is filled in from the germline J gene. This chain uses TRBV29-1 with TRBJ2-1; the match to TRBD1 covers 10 bases. V trimming: 6 bases; J trimming: 3 bases; junction bases outside the gene matches: 5. This CDR3 spans 14 amino acids. Looked up from germline, CDR1 is SQVTM and CDR2 is ANQGSEA. The sequenced CDR3 bases are TGCAGCGTCGGCCGGGACAGGGGCTACAATGAG. Its protein product is CSVGRDRGYNE. The CDR3 in its entirety is CSVGRDRGYNEQFF.

Concerning this clone: The read halts 3 residues ahead of the CDR3 end, with the missing end drawn from the germline J gene. V gene TRBV20-1 combines with J gene TRBJ1-2; 9 bases match TRBD1. The CDR3 consists of 15 residues. The germline gives CDR1 DFQATT, CDR2 SNEGSKA (reference sequence). Here the CDR3 reads CSARASGTGPRGYTF. The CDR3 DNA, read in part, is TGCAGTGCTAGAGCATCTGGGACAGGGCCGCGGGGC.

To note about this clone: The CDR3 goes on 3 residues after the read ends, and that part is filled in from the germline J gene. The gene calls are TRBV2 and TRBJ2-2; 11 nucleotides match TRBD1. Germline lookup yields CDR1 SNHLY and CDR2 FYNNEI. The CDR3 has 15 amino acids. This CDR3 is CATTDRGLRGEKLFF. CDR3 DNA, as far as it was read: TGTGCCACCACGGACAGGGGGCTTCGAGGGGAAAAG.

On this clone itself: The CDR3 end lies 3 residues beyond the end of the read and is filled in from the germline J gene. The rearrangement links TRBV29-1 to TRBJ2-7; TRBD2 aligns across 10 bases. Germline trimming cut 0 bases from V and 2 bases from J; bases unmatched to any gene: 4. Germline lookup yields CDR1 SQVTM and CDR2 ANQGSEA. The CDR3 spans 15 residues. The part of the CDR3 DNA that was read is TGCAGCGTTGAAGATTGGACTAGCGGAACCTACGAG. Protein product: CSVEDWTSGTYE. From start to end, the CDR3 is CSVEDWTSGTYEQYF.

Comments on this clone: The read comes to an end 3 residues before the CDR3 does, leaving the germline J gene to fill in the end. The genes are TRBV12-3 or TRBV12-4 and TRBJ2-5, with 12 bases identical to TRBD2. V lost 4 bases and J lost 2; bases outside the gene matches: 2. This CDR3 region has 15 residues. The CDR3 reads CASSWTSGAQETQYF. CDR3 DNA (partial): TGTGCCAGCAGTTGGACTAGCGGGGCTCAAGAGACC.

Concerning this clone itself: From the germline J gene comes the end of the CDR3, since the read stops 3 residues before it. The V gene is TRBV7-3, the J gene TRBJ2-3, with D perhaps matching TRBD2 (5 bases). This CDR3 contains 13 residues. The V gene lost 5 bases and the J gene lost 0 bases, with 6 bases spanning the gap. Germline loops: CDR1 SGHTA, CDR2 FQGTGA. The part of the CDR3 DNA that was read is TGTGCCAGCAGCCGGACTAGCACAGATACG. It encodes CASSRTSTDT. The whole CDR3 sequence is CASSRTSTDTQYF.